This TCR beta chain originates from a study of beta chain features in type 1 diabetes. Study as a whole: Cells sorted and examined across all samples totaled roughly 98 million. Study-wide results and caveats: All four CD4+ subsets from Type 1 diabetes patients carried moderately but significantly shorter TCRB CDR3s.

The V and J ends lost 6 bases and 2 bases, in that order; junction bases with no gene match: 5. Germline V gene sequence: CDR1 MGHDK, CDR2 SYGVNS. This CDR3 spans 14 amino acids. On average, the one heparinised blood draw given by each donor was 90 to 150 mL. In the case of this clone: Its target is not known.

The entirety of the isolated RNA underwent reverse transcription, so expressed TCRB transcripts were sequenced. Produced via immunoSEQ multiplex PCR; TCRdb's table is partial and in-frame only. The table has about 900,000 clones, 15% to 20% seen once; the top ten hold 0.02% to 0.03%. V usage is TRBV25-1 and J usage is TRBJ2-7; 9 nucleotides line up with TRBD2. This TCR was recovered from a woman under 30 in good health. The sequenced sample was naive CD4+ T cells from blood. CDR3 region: CASSSGGRAYEQYF. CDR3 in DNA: TGTGCCAGCAGCTCTGGCGGGAGGGCCTACGAGCAGTACTTC.